The 5 T cell receptor beta chains presented below share a single source sample, sequenced in a study of cytomegalovirus exposure and HLA in healthy donors. Here immunoSEQ multiplex PCR was the method, and the copy in TCRdb shows in-frame clones only, minus some. The sample lists approximately 300,000 clones, roughly 85% seen once, with about 0.91% in the top ten. Material for sequencing was PBMCs. The receptors originated from a woman aged 18-29 years in good health and CMV-seronegative.

J is TRBJ2-7 and V is TRBV19; 10 nucleotides agree with TRBD2. Germline V gene data show CDR1 as LNHDA and CDR2 as SQIVND (reference sequence). The junction had 5 bases not matched to a gene; V was cut back by 3 bases and J by 6 bases. This CDR3 region has 14 residues. CDR3 sequence reads: CASSMVAGGGEQYF. DNA of the CDR3: TGTGCCAGTAGTATGGTAGCGGGAGGCGGCGAGCAGTACTTC. The whole variable domain, remainder taken from reference TRBV19 and TRBJ2-7, is DGGITQSPKYLFRKEGQNVTLSCEQNLNHDAMYWYRQDPGQGLRLIYYSQIVNDFQKGDIAEGYSVSREKKESFPLTVTSAQKNPTAFYLCASSMVAGGGEQYFGPGTRLTVT.

CDR3 bases: TGTGCCAGCAGCTTGGCGGGATATACGCAGTATTTT. Translation gives CASSLAGYTQYF. The V call is TRBV5-6, the J call TRBJ2-3, with D possibly matching TRBD2 (5 bases). Looked up from germline, CDR1 is SGHDT and CDR2 is YYEEEE. CDR3 length equals 12 residues. V was trimmed by 0 bases and J by 7 bases, leaving 6 bases between them.

The chain uses TRBV5-1 and TRBJ1-2; the D is unclear. This CDR3 is 13 amino acids long. Germline CDR1 and CDR2: SGHRS and YFSETQ. The ends were cut back, 0 bases at V and 8 bases at J, with 11 bases in the middle. The chain's CDR3 is CASSLAGEAGYTF. The CDR3 DNA follows: TGCGCCAGCAGCTTGGCCGGCGAGGCGGGCTACACCTTC.

A single count supports this clone. The CDR3: CAIAHGQGSYEQYF. The CDR3 DNA reads as TGTGCCATCGCTCACGGACAGGGGTCCTACGAGCAGTACTTC. This chain joins TRBV10-3 and TRBJ2-7, with TRBD1 matching 9 bases. V was clipped by 8 bases and J by 1 base; unmatched bases: 6. The germline V gene has CDR1 ENHRY and CDR2 SYGVKD. CDR3 length equals 14 residues.

This chain joins TRBV27 and TRBJ2-1, with D unclear. This CDR3 spans 15 amino acids. With 6 bases removed from V and 10 bases from J, the gap between germline ends came to 22 bases. Germline V gene sequence: CDR1 MNHEY, CDR2 SMNVEV (reference sequence). The CDR3 here is CASSLLISPSGEQFF. The CDR3 region has the DNA TGTGCCAGCAGCCTCCTTATAAGCCCGTCAGGAGAGCAGTTCTTC.